Below, 13 T cell receptor beta chains from the same sample are listed, as sequenced in a study of T cell repertoires in cytomegalovirus infection. TCRdb re-analysed the reads in MiXCR, keeping a single row per CDR3 protein. The table shows about 920,000 distinct CDR3 sequences, with about 33% occurring only once. These receptors' targets are unknown. Material: cultured CD8+ T cells from PBMCs, obtained from culture after CMV antigen stimulation. The receptors derive from a human donor in good health (CMV status not recorded). Some clones in this sample may be carry-over from other donors' samples.

This clonotype has just a few counts. The rearrangement uses TRBV7-8 and TRBJ2-7; 7 bases line up with TRBD1. The V segment lost 4 bases and the J segment 2 bases; nucleotides outside the gene matches: 2. Germline V gene lookup returns CDR1 SGHVS and CDR2 FQNEAQ. The CDR3 has 13 amino acids. The CDR3, as DNA: TGTGCCAGCAGCTCGGACAGGCCCTACGAGCAGTACTTC. Translated: CASSSDRPYEQYF. The whole variable domain, filled in from reference TRBV7-8 and TRBJ2-7, reads GAGVSQSPRYKVAKRGQDVALRCDPISGHVSLFWYQQALGQGPEFLTYFQNEAQLDKSGLPSDRFFAERPEGSVSTLKIQRTQQEDSAVYLCASSSDRPYEQYFGPGTRLTVT.

This clonotype was seen at least ten times. This sequence joins TRBV7-2 and TRBJ1-2; D is undetermined. The ends were cut back, 5 bases at V and 8 bases at J, with 12 bases in the middle. The CDR3 sequence is 12 residues long. The germline V gene encodes CDR1 SGHTA and CDR2 FQGNSA. For the CDR3, the DNA is TGTGCCAGCAGCCAGACGACGGACGGCTACACCTTC. Translation: CASSQTTDGYTF.

The chain recombines TRBV7-9 with TRBJ2-2; TRBD1 matches at 9 bases. Trimming cost V 4 bases and J 5 bases; bases outside gene matches: 8. This CDR3 region has 16 residues. Germline CDR1 reads SEHNR; CDR2 reads FQNEAQ (reference sequence). The CDR3 here is CASSSPQGARTGELFF. The CDR3 DNA reads as TGTGCCAGCAGCTCCCCACAGGGGGCAAGAACCGGGGAGCTGTTTTTT.

V gene TRBV20-1 combines with J gene TRBJ2-1; 9 nucleotides align to TRBD1. The CDR3 contains 16 residues. V was clipped by 6 bases and J by 4 bases; unmatched bases: 13. Germline CDR1 DFQATT, CDR2 SNEGSKA (reference sequence). This CDR3 reads CSASGQGTGRYNEQFF. In nucleotides, the CDR3 is TGCAGTGCAAGCGGTCAGGGGACAGGGCGATACAATGAGCAGTTCTTC.

This clonotype has a count of ten or more. This chain uses TRBV6-6 with TRBJ2-1; 10 nucleotides align to TRBD2. CDR3 length equals 19 residues. J gave up 4 bases and V 5 bases, and 17 bases lay outside the gene matches. CDR1 and CDR2 (germline): MNHNY, SVGAGI (reference sequence). CDR3 sequence reads: CASSSNPWASGGPYNEQFF. CDR3 sequence (DNA): TGTGCCAGCAGTAGTAACCCGTGGGCTAGCGGGGGTCCATACAATGAGCAGTTCTTC.

The rearrangement uses TRBV6-5 and TRBJ2-3; D possibly uses TRBD1 or TRBD2 (7 bases each). Germline CDR1 MNHEY, CDR2 SVGAGI. Trimming took off 5 bases at V and 5 bases at J, with 17 bases between the two ends. The CDR3 spans 15 residues. The CDR3 DNA sequence: TGTGCCAGCAGTCAGGGGGGGCTCCACTTAGATACGCAGTATTTT. Encoded protein: CASSQGGLHLDTQYF.

This clonotype was recorded a few times. The chain links TRBV7-6 to TRBJ2-1; D is perhaps TRBD1 (6 bases). CDR1 and CDR2 (germline): SGHVS, FNYEAQ. V was trimmed by 2 bases and J by 2 bases, leaving 16 bases between them. The CDR3 extends over 17 amino acids. The CDR3 nucleotides are TGTGCCAGCAGCTTACTAGGGACCGGGACAACCTACAATGAGCAGTTCTTC. Its translation is CASSLLGTGTTYNEQFF.

Details on this clonotype: Mismatch with germline at one junction end may stem from a read error. J is TRBJ2-2 and V is TRBV4-3; D is tentatively TRBD1 or TRBD2 (5 bases each). Germline V gene sequence: CDR1 LGHNA, CDR2 YSLEER. The CDR3 is 16 residues long. This chain's CDR3 is CANSPGAGPNTGELFF. CDR3 in DNA: TGCGCCAACAGCCCCGGGGCAGGGCCGAACACCGGGGAGCTGTTTTTT.

This clonotype was counted at least ten times. CDR3 nucleotides: TGTGCCACCCAAAAAGGACAGGGGGCTCTAAATTCACCCCTCCACTTT. It yields the protein CATQKGQGALNSPLHF. The chain combines TRBV7-2 with TRBJ1-6, with 11 bases identical to TRBD1. V trimming: 10 bases; J trimming: 7 bases; junction bases outside the gene matches: 12. This CDR3 contains 16 residues. The V gene's germline CDR1 is SGHTA and CDR2 FQGNSA.

V usage is TRBV7-9 and J usage is TRBJ2-2, with TRBD1 matching 7 bases. The CDR3 totals 15 residues. Germline CDR1 is SEHNR and CDR2 is FQNEAQ (reference sequence). J gave up 5 bases and V 5 bases, and 8 bases lay outside the gene matches. The DNA for the CDR3 is TGTGCCAGCAGCGCAGGGGGACAGACAACCGGGGAGCTGTTTTTT. This encodes CASSAGGQTTGELFF.

A single count supports this clonotype. A clone one base away is much larger, so this may be a read error. The CDR3 sequence: CASTPGAGPGETQYF. The CDR3 DNA reads as TGTGCCAGCACCCCCGGCGCGGGGCCGGGGGAGACCCAGTACTTC. The chain carries TRBV7-8 and TRBJ2-5; TRBD2 might be the D (6 bases). This CDR3 is 15 amino acids long. CDR1 and CDR2 (germline): SGHVS, FQNEAQ. V shed 7 bases and J shed 5 bases, with 20 bases lying between them.

This clonotype was seen only a few times. The DNA of the CDR3 is TGTGCCAGCAGCCCCTTTGGGGGGGTTGTTGAAAAACTGTTTTTT. Its translation: CASSPFGGVVEKLFF. This rearrangement joins TRBV7-6 to TRBJ1-4, with a weak D call TRBD1 (5 bases). The CDR3 is made up of 15 amino acids. From germline, CDR1 is SGHVS and CDR2 FNYEAQ. V shed 5 bases and J shed 7 bases, with 17 bases lying between them.

This clonotype was counted at least ten times. This chain links TRBV6-1 with TRBJ2-2; TRBD1 aligns across 9 bases. This CDR3 is 16 amino acids long. V shed 2 bases and J 4 bases; nucleotides not matched to a gene: 5. The germline gives CDR1 MNHNS, CDR2 SASEGT. CDR3 nucleotides: TGTGCCAGCAGTGAATTTGGACAGGGGAGCACCGGGGAGCTGTTTTTT. As protein: CASSEFGQGSTGELFF.